This T cell receptor beta chain was observed in a study of blood T cell repertoires in COVID-19. Study summary: T cells, B-cell-depleted T cells, or PBMCs provided the cDNA or gDNA that served as material.

Looked up from germline, CDR1 is MGHRA and CDR2 is YSYEKL. With 0 bases clipped from V and 0 bases from J, the junction kept 12 bases outside the gene matches. The CDR3 runs to 19 residues. Repertoires were generated with immunoSEQ multiplex PCR, while TCRdb's copy carries only in-frame clones and drops some. Altogether just over 250,000 clones are present, around 90% being singletons, with the ten largest covering approximately 2.5%. The sample was peripheral blood. This clonotype originated in a person aged 18 to 29 with COVID-19, enrolled during active disease. V is TRBV4-1 and J is TRBJ2-5; 8 bases agree with TRBD2. The CDR3 region has the DNA TGCGCCAGCAGCCAAGATGGGCCTAGCGGGCCGCGGTACCAAGAGACCCAGTACTTC. Protein product: CASSQDGPSGPRYQETQYF.